This T cell receptor (beta chain) came from a study of identical twins. Regarding this clonotype: Its antigen is unknown.

It was template switching that added a universal primer site, and there were unique molecular identifiers on the cDNA. TCRdb called the 5' RACE reads again in MiXCR, with one record for every CDR3 protein. The sample lists about 470,000 distinct CDR3 sequences, roughly a quarter occurring once. General observations from the study: Twins' excess sharing was less marked for out-of-frame beta sequences.

Trimming took 6 bases from V and 2 from J, leaving 15 bases between them. The CDR3 has 14 amino acids. The germline gives CDR1 SGHKS, CDR2 YYEKEE (reference sequence). These same data were also listed under a study on T cells expressing NK-cell markers. That study reports: Sorted CD3+CD56-NKG2C+, CD3+CD56+NKG2C- and CD3+CD56+NKG2C+ T cells were the source of the TCR beta repertoires. Most of the eight sequenced donors tested HCMV-seropositive; one tested seronegative.

The sequencing sample was made of CD4+ T cells sorted from blood. The sequence was collected from a woman between 18 and 29 years old in good health. The J gene is TRBJ2-7, the V gene TRBV5-5, with a possible D match to TRBD1 (6 bases). The CDR3 DNA follows: TGTGCCAGCATTCGGGACACCATTCCCTACGAGCAGTACTTC. Translating gives CASIRDTIPYEQYF.